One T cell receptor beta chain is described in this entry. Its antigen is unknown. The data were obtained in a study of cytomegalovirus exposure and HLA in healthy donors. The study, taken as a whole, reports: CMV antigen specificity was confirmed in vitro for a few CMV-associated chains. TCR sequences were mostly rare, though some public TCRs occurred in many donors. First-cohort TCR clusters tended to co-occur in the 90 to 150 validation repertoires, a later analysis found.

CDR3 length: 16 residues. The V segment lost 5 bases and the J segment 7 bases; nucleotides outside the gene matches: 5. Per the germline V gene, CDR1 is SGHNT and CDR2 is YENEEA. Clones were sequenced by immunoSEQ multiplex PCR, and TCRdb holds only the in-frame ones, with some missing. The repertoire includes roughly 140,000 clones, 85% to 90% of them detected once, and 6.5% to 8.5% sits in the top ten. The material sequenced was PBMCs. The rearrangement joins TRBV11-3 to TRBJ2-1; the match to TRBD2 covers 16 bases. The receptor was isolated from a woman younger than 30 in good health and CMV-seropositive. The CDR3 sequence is CASSTGTSGRANEQFF. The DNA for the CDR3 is TGTGCCAGCAGCACAGGGACTAGCGGGAGGGCAAATGAGCAGTTCTTC. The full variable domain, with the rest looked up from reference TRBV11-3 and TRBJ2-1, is EAGVVQSPRYKIIEKKQPVAFWCNPISGHNTLYWYLQNLGQGPELLIRYENEEAVDDSQLPKDRFSAERLKGVDSTLKIQPAELGDSAVYLCASSTGTSGRANEQFFGPGTRLTVL.